This T cell receptor beta chain derives from a study of beta chain features in type 1 diabetes. Sequenced material consisted of expressed TCRB transcripts (all of the isolated RNA was reverse transcribed). Sequencing was performed with immunoSEQ multiplex PCR; in TCRdb, only in-frame clones are kept and a portion is missing. The sample has tens of thousands of clones, about 63% seen once; the top ten hold more than 0.95%. The CDR3 runs to 13 residues. Per germline, CDR1 MNHEY and CDR2 SVGAGI. Losses at the gene ends were 10 bases for V and 10 bases for J; bases not matched to a gene: 10. General observations from the study: Among patients with Type 1 diabetes, TCRB CDR3s were moderately but significantly shorter in every one of the four CD4+ subsets.

As concerns this clone: Its specificity is not known.

Specimen: stem cell memory CD4+ T cells from blood. This clonotype was sampled from a woman in her thirties or forties with type 1 diabetes. The rearrangement joins TRBV6-5 to TRBJ1-6, with 7 bases that match TRBD1. CDR3 sequence reads: CATEQGTRSPLHF. CDR3 DNA sequence: TGTGCCACCGAACAGGGGACTAGATCACCCCTCCACTTT.